This TCR beta chain is from a study of PD-1 and CTLA-4 blockade in melanoma. Assay: immunoSEQ multiplex PCR; the TCRdb copy retains only in-frame clones and omits some. Found here are approximately 33,000 clones, 75% to 95% of them singletons; the top ten hold 8.5% to 9%. The germline V gene has CDR1 LGHDT and CDR2 YNNKEL (reference sequence). The CDR3 is 17 amino acids. V gave up 1 base and J gave up 4 bases, with 14 bases separating them. The source was CD8+ T cells from peripheral blood, collected from a patient given anti-PD-1 treatment. The sequence was collected from a human donor with melanoma. The chain combines TRBV3-1 (or the pseudogene TRBV3-2) with TRBJ1-6; D perhaps matches TRBD1 (5 bases). DNA for the CDR3: TGTGCCAGCAGCCAAGGGGAGGGCAACAGGTATAATTCACCCCTCCACTTT. Its protein product is CASSQGEGNRYNSPLHF.